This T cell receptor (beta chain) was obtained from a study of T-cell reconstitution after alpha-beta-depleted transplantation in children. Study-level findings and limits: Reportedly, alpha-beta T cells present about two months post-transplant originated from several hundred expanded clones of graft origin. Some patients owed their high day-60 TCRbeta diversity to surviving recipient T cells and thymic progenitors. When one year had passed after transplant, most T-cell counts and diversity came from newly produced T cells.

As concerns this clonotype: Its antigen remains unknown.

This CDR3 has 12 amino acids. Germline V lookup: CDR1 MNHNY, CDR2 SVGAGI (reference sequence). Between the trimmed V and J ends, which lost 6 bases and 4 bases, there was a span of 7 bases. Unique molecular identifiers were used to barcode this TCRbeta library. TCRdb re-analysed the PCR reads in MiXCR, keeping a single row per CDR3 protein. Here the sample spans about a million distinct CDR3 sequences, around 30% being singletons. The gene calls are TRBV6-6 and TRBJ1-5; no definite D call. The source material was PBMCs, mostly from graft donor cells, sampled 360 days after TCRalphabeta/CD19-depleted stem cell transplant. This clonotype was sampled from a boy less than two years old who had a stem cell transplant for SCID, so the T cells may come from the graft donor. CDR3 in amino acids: CASRLFNQPQHF. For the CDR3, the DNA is TGTGCCAGCAGGCTCTTTAATCAGCCCCAGCATTTT.